This T cell receptor beta chain originates from a study of identical twins. TCRdb re-called the 5' RACE reads with MiXCR, one entry per CDR3 protein. Among a few hundred thousand distinct CDR3 sequences listed, around a tenth were seen once. This clonotype was recorded many times. In germline, CDR1 is LGHNA, CDR2 YNFKEQ. The ends lost 1 base at V and 0 bases at J; junction bases unmatched: 4. This CDR3 has 16 residues. The data also belong to a second study, concerning yellow fever vaccine responses in identical twins.

The rearrangement links TRBV4-2 to TRBJ2-7; 9 bases agree with TRBD2. The TCR comes from a young woman in good health. Sequencing was performed on PBMCs. CDR3 loop: CASSQGVSGSSYEQYF. As DNA, the CDR3 is TGTGCCAGCAGCCAAGGGGTTAGCGGGAGCTCCTACGAGCAGTACTTC.